What follows are 14 T cell receptor beta chains derived from one specimen sequenced in a study of T-cell reconstitution after alpha-beta-depleted transplantation in children. Unique molecular identifiers were incorporated when the TCRbeta library was constructed. One entry per CDR3 protein results from TCRdb running MiXCR on the PCR reads. The sample shows about 290,000 distinct CDR3 sequences, over 9% of them seen only once. Sequencing used PBMCs, obtained before TCRalphabeta/CD19-depleted stem cell transplant. All receptors derive from a boy less than two years old with acute myeloid leukemia, due to receive a stem cell transplant.

This clonotype has at least ten counts. V and J are TRBV6-2 or TRBV6-3 and TRBJ2-7; no definite D call. In germline, CDR1 is MNHEY, CDR2 SVGEGT. The CDR3 is 11 residues long. Between the trimmed V and J ends, which lost 8 bases and 6 bases, there was a span of 11 bases. This CDR3 is CASFDVGEQYF. CDR3 nucleotide sequence: TGTGCCAGCTTTGACGTGGGCGAGCAGTACTTC.

The chain has TRBV7-9 and TRBJ2-5, with a possible D match to TRBD2 (5 bases). The CDR3 length is 14 residues. Germline values: CDR1 SEHNR, CDR2 FQNEAQ (reference sequence). Trimming shortened V by 6 bases and J by 5 bases, and 16 bases separated the two germline ends. The CDR3, as DNA: TGTGCCAGCAGTCGGACGGGAATTACCGAGACCCAGTACTTC. This encodes CASSRTGITETQYF. Full variable domain (outside the CDR3, taken from reference TRBV7-9 and TRBJ2-5): DTGVSQNPRHKITKRGQNVTFRCDPISEHNRLYWYRQTLGQGPEFLTYFQNEAQLEKSRLLSDRFSAERPKGSFSTLEIQRTEQGDSAMYLCASSRTGITETQYFGPGTRLLVL.

This clonotype has just a few counts. The rearrangement uses TRBV3-1 and TRBJ2-4; D might be TRBD1 (7 bases). The V gene lost 1 base and the J gene lost 8 bases, with 12 bases spanning the gap. Germline values: CDR1 LGHDT, CDR2 YNNKEL (reference sequence). CDR3 length: 14 amino acids. This CDR3 is CASSQGQGGDIQYF. The CDR3 DNA sequence: TGTGCCAGCAGCCAAGGACAGGGAGGAGACATTCAGTACTTC.

This clonotype has a count of ten or more. V usage is TRBV5-5 and J usage is TRBJ1-4, with D tentatively TRBD1 (6 bases). This CDR3 is 12 amino acids long. Trimming took 0 bases from V and 10 from J, leaving 7 bases between them. Germline lookup yields CDR1 SGHKS and CDR2 YYEKEE (reference sequence). The CDR3 is CASSLGGRKLFF. As DNA, the CDR3 is TGTGCCAGCAGCTTGGGGGGGCGAAAACTGTTTTTT.

This clonotype was counted at least ten times. At one end the junction does not follow the germline gene, possibly because of a read error. V is TRBV5-1 and J is TRBJ2-7; D might be TRBD1 or TRBD2, each matching 5 bases. The CDR3 length is 11 residues. Germline V gene lookup returns CDR1 SGHRS and CDR2 YFSETQ. CDR3 DNA: TGTGCCAGCAGTTTTGGGGGCGAGCAGTACTTC. This sequence encodes CASSFGGEQYF. The whole variable domain, remainder taken from reference TRBV5-1 and TRBJ2-7, is KAGVTQTPRYLIKTRGQQVTLSCSPISGHRSVSWYQQTPGQGLQFLFEYFSETQRNKGNFPGRFSGRQFSNSRSEMNVSTLELGDSALYLCASSFGGEQYFGPGTRLTVT.

This clonotype was seen a few times. The chain uses TRBV5-8 and TRBJ1-6; TRBD1 is a possible D gene (6 bases). V dropped 0 bases and J dropped 7 bases, with 11 bases sitting between them. This CDR3 has 15 amino acids. Germline V gene sequence: CDR1 SGHTS, CDR2 YDEGEE. In nucleotides, the CDR3 is TGTGCCAGCAGCTTGGTGGGGGCGAGAAATTCACCCCTCCACTTT. It translates to CASSLVGARNSPLHF. The variable domain in full, completed from reference TRBV5-8 and TRBJ1-6, reads EAGVTQSPTHLIKTRGQQATLRCSPISGHTSVYWYQQALGLGLQFLLWYDEGEERNRGNFPPRFSGRQFPNYSSELNVNALELEDSALYLCASSLVGARNSPLHFGNGTRLTVT.

This clonotype was picked up a small number of times. The chain is built from TRBV9 and TRBJ2-7; 9 bases are shared with TRBD2. The V and J ends lost 0 bases and 2 bases, in that order; junction bases with no gene match: 6. The V gene's germline CDR1 is SGDLS and CDR2 YYNGEE. This CDR3 is 16 amino acids long. The CDR3 sequence is CASSVGPAGGAYEQYF. CDR3 DNA sequence: TGTGCCAGCAGCGTAGGCCCAGCGGGGGGCGCCTACGAGCAGTACTTC.

This clonotype was counted ten times or more. The V and J genes are TRBV7-2 and TRBJ2-2; D unclear. The CDR3 totals 16 residues. CDR1 SGHTA and CDR2 FQGNSA come from the germline V gene. Trimming removed 1 base from V and 6 bases from J, with 15 bases in between. CDR3 DNA: TGTGCCAGCAGCTTAGTGTGGCGACCGACCTCCGGGGAGCTGTTTTTT. This codes for CASSLVWRPTSGELFF.

In regard to this clonotype: The CDR3 does not end in the conserved phenylalanine or tryptophan, so this is likely a read error. V gene TRBV7-2 combines with J gene TRBJ2-1; TRBD2 agrees at 10 bases. The CDR3 is 16 amino acids. Looked up from germline, CDR1 is SGHTA and CDR2 is FQGNSA. Trimming removed 0 bases from V and 8 bases from J; junction bases left unmatched: 7. The DNA for the CDR3 is TGTGCCAGCAGCTTAGCCCCCAGCGGGAGGGCCTATGAGCAGTTCGTC. Protein: CASSLAPSGRAYEQFV.

On this clonotype itself: A much larger clone is a single base away; this may be a read error. The chain uses TRBV10-3 and TRBJ1-2; D uncertain. This CDR3 has 12 amino acids. Germline CDR1 and CDR2: ENHRY and SYGVKD. The V gene lost 5 bases and the J gene lost 4 bases, with 8 bases spanning the gap. The CDR3 is CAISNLGYGYTF. The CDR3 DNA is TGTGCCATCAGTAACCTGGGCTATGGCTACACCTTC.

This clonotype turned up a few times. In DNA, the CDR3 is TGTGCCAGCAGTCCCCGGGGACTAGCGGGAACCACAGATACGCAGTATTTT. As protein: CASSPRGLAGTTDTQYF. The chain has TRBV6-1 and TRBJ2-3; TRBD2 agrees at 13 bases. Germline CDR1 reads MNHNS; CDR2 reads SASEGT. There are 17 residues in the CDR3. V trimming: 5 bases; J trimming: 2 bases; junction bases outside the gene matches: 7.

This chain uses TRBV4-3 with TRBJ2-7, with D tentatively TRBD2 (6 bases). This CDR3 has 15 residues. V was trimmed by 4 bases and J by 3 bases, leaving 16 bases between them. Germline V gene sequence: CDR1 LGHNA, CDR2 YSLEER. In nucleotides, the CDR3 is TGCGCCAGCAGCCCCCCCGGGACTTGGGGCTACGAGCAGTACTTC. Amino acids: CASSPPGTWGYEQYF.

This clonotype has at least ten counts. The chain recombines TRBV20-1 with TRBJ2-5; D unclear. The CDR3 consists of 13 residues. Germline V CDR1 and CDR2: DFQATT, SNEGSKA (reference sequence). V lost 6 bases and J 1 base, leaving 12 bases between the germline ends. CDR3 DNA: TGCAGTGCAAGCCCTAGTGGCCAAGAGACCCAGTACTTC. Encoded protein: CSASPSGQETQYF.

The V call is TRBV18, the J call TRBJ2-7, with D perhaps matching TRBD1 (6 bases). Germline lookup yields CDR1 KGHSH and CDR2 LQKENI. The CDR3 has 14 residues. V lost 1 base, J lost 2 bases, and 9 bases lay in between. CDR3 residues: CASSPRRDTYEQYF. The CDR3 DNA reads TGTGCCAGCTCACCACGCAGGGACACCTACGAGCAGTACTTC.